Below are 30 T cell receptor beta chains sequenced from a single sample in a study of cytomegalovirus exposure and HLA in healthy donors. Use of 60 Vbeta and 13 Jbeta primers characterized the PCR. The data were produced by immunoSEQ multiplex PCR, yet TCRdb's version contains in-frame clones alone and is incomplete. The sample consists of about 160,000 clones, around 63% of them appearing once. The material sequenced was PBMCs. The receptors were sampled from a woman aged 18-29 years in good health and CMV-seropositive.

This clone turned up a few times. This chain connects TRBV11-2 to TRBJ2-7, with D uncertain. The germline V gene has CDR1 SGHAT and CDR2 FQNNGV. This CDR3 comprises 12 residues. Trimming took off 3 bases at V and 4 bases at J, with 7 bases between the two ends. CDR3 loop: CASSFSQYEQYF. The DNA of the CDR3 is TGTGCCAGCAGCTTTTCACAATACGAGCAGTACTTC.

This clone was recorded a few times. This chain links TRBV4-1 with TRBJ2-1; D possibly corresponds to TRBD1 (5 bases). The CDR3 is 18 amino acids. V was clipped by 3 bases and J by 5 bases, with 23 bases between them. Looked up from germline, CDR1 is MGHRA and CDR2 is YSYEKL. CDR3 sequence reads: CASSHWLVVDNMNNEQFF. The CDR3, as DNA: TGCGCCAGCAGCCACTGGCTTGTAGTGGACAACATGAACAATGAGCAGTTCTTC.

This rearrangement joins TRBV10-1 to TRBJ1-1; weak D call: TRBD1 (5 bases). The CDR3 length is 14 residues. V gave up 7 bases and J gave up 3 bases, with 15 bases separating them. Germline-derived CDR1 and CDR2 are WNHNN and SYGVQD (reference sequence). Here the CDR3 reads CASIRGGLYTEAFF. The CDR3 coding sequence is TGCGCCAGCATCCGGGGGGGGTTGTACACTGAAGCTTTCTTT.

The chain combines TRBV6-6 with TRBJ2-5, with TRBD2 identical over 11 bases. The last part of the DNA fits TRBJ2-7 better; the J call may be wrong. This CDR3 contains 15 residues. In germline, CDR1 is MNHNY, CDR2 SVGAGI (reference sequence). CDR3 DNA sequence: TGTGCCAGCAGTGACCCGACTAGCGGGACCTACGAGCAGTACTTC. Translating gives CASSDPTSGTYEQYF.

The CDR3 is CASSLGRGGLADNEQFF. The CDR3 nucleotides read TGTGCCAGCAGCTTAGGCCGGGGCGGACTAGCGGACAATGAGCAGTTCTTC. This chain connects TRBV7-9 to TRBJ2-1; the match to TRBD2 covers 10 bases. The CDR3 has 17 amino acids. Germline trimming cut 1 base from V and 5 bases from J; bases unmatched to any gene: 8. Germline CDR1 is SEHNR and CDR2 is FQNEAQ (reference sequence).

The gene calls are TRBV6-5 and TRBJ1-5; weak D call: TRBD1 (6 bases). Looked up from germline, CDR1 is MNHEY and CDR2 is SVGAGI. Trimming took 6 bases from V and 3 from J, leaving 15 bases between them. This CDR3 spans 15 amino acids. In DNA form, the CDR3 reads TGTGCCAGCAGGCCGACAGGACCAAACAATCAGCCCCAGCATTTT. Its translation: CASRPTGPNNQPQHF.

This chain joins TRBV29-1 and TRBJ2-7, with 10 bases aligning to TRBD2. CDR1 is SQVTM, CDR2 ANQGSEA, per germline. The CDR3 sequence is 15 residues long. The V segment lost 1 base and the J segment 0 bases; nucleotides outside the gene matches: 3. CDR3 in DNA: TGCAGCGTTGAAGCCGGGACTAGCGTCTCCTACGAGCAGTACTTC. Translated, it gives CSVEAGTSVSYEQYF.

V is TRBV19 and J is TRBJ1-1, with 9 nucleotides matching TRBD1. CDR3 size: 13 residues. V gave up 9 bases and J gave up 6 bases; unmatched junction bases: 8. Germline V lookup: CDR1 LNHDA, CDR2 SQIVND (reference sequence). The CDR3 loop reads CASGTGGLSEAFF. CDR3 nucleotides: TGTGCCAGCGGTACAGGGGGCCTGTCTGAAGCTTTCTTT.

The chain employs TRBV9 and TRBJ2-5; TRBD2 matches at 12 bases. J gave up 7 bases and V 0 bases, and 1 base lay outside the gene matches. The CDR3 is made up of 14 amino acids. Germline CDR1 is SGDLS and CDR2 is YYNGEE. CDR3 bases: TGTGCCAGCAGCGTAGTACTAGCGGGAGGGACCCAGTACTTC. Protein sequence: CASSVVLAGGTQYF.

This sequence joins TRBV30 and TRBJ1-1, with 9 bases fitting TRBD1. V shed 2 bases, J shed 1 base, and the junction held 5 bases outside the gene matches. CDR1 GTSNPN and CDR2 SVGIG come from the germline V gene (reference sequence). This CDR3 is 15 amino acids long. The CDR3 DNA reads TGTGCCTGGAGTCCAACAGGGGGCGCGAACACTGAAGCTTTCTTT. Translating it yields CAWSPTGGANTEAFF.

The chain couples TRBV14 to TRBJ1-3; D might be TRBD1 (5 bases). V lost 3 bases, J lost 9 bases, and 9 bases lay in between. CDR3 length: 12 amino acids. The germline gives CDR1 SGHDN, CDR2 FVKESK. The CDR3 nucleotides read TGTGCCAGCAGCCAGGCGGGGGGCACCATATATTTT. Its translation: CASSQAGGTIYF.

The rearrangement joins TRBV5-5 to TRBJ1-2; weak D call: TRBD1 (6 bases). CDR3 length equals 13 residues. Trimming shortened V by 1 base and J by 4 bases, and 8 bases separated the two germline ends. The germline V gene has CDR1 SGHKS and CDR2 YYEKEE (reference sequence). The CDR3 is CASSLIGGYGYTF. CDR3 nucleotides: TGTGCCAGCAGCTTGATAGGGGGCTATGGCTACACCTTC.

This chain uses TRBV27 with TRBJ2-7, with 7 bases fitting TRBD1. The germline CDR1 and CDR2 sequences are MNHEY and SMNVEV (reference sequence). The CDR3 consists of 14 residues. The V and J ends lost 3 bases and 3 bases, in that order; junction bases with no gene match: 5. The CDR3 sequence is CASSFRQGFYEQYF. The CDR3 region has the DNA TGTGCCAGCAGTTTTAGACAGGGTTTCTACGAGCAGTACTTC.

J is TRBJ1-5 and V is TRBV7-2; D gene ambiguous. Germline V lookup: CDR1 SGHTA, CDR2 FQGNSA. The CDR3 sequence is 16 residues long. With 1 base removed from V and 0 bases from J, the gap between germline ends came to 10 bases. CDR3: CASSLVSTNSNQPQHF. The DNA of the CDR3 is TGTGCCAGCAGCTTAGTGAGCACTAATAGCAATCAGCCCCAGCATTTT. The full variable domain, rest sourced from reference TRBV7-2 and TRBJ1-5, is GAGVSQSPSNKVTEKGKDVELRCDPISGHTALYWYRQSLGQGLEFLIYFQGNSAPDKSGLPSDRFSAERTGGSVSTLTIQRTQQEDSAVYLCASSLVSTNSNQPQHFGDGTRLSIL.

The chain joins TRBV29-1 to TRBJ2-7; 10 nucleotides agree with TRBD2. CDR1 is SQVTM and CDR2 is ANQGSEA in the germline V gene. CDR3 length: 12 residues. V was clipped by 5 bases and J by 6 bases; unmatched bases: 4. CDR3 DNA: TGCAGCGTTAGCGGGGGGGTCGGCGAGCAGTACTTC. Amino acid sequence: CSVSGGVGEQYF.

This chain connects TRBV6-6 to TRBJ2-1; 8 nucleotides match TRBD2. CDR3 length: 13 residues. J was trimmed by 6 bases and V by 5 bases; bases with no gene match: 3. Germline V gives CDR1 MNHNY, CDR2 SVGAGI (reference sequence). DNA of the CDR3: TGTGCCAGCAGTCCCGGGACTAGCAATGAGCAGTTCTTC. Translating it yields CASSPGTSNEQFF.

This clone appeared once. This chain links TRBV5-4 with TRBJ1-1; D is unclear. Germline V gives CDR1 SGHNT, CDR2 YYREEE (reference sequence). Trimming stripped 4 bases from V and 4 bases from J, with 8 bases between. This CDR3 region has 12 residues. The CDR3 protein is CASSLGSTEAFF. The CDR3, as DNA: TGTGCCAGCAGCCTTGGTAGCACTGAAGCTTTCTTT. Together with reference TRBV5-4 and TRBJ1-1, the CDR3 gives the full variable domain: ETGVTQSPTHLIKTRGQQVTLRCSSQSGHNTVSWYQQALGQGPQFIFQYYREEENGRGNFPPRFSGLQFPNYSSELNVNALELDDSALYLCASSLGSTEAFFGQGTRLTVV.

The chain joins TRBV6-1 to TRBJ2-7; D possibly corresponds to TRBD2 (6 bases). With 7 bases removed from V and 4 bases from J, the gap between germline ends came to 14 bases. The CDR3 is made up of 13 amino acids. Germline CDR1 and CDR2: MNHNS and SASEGT. The CDR3 protein is CASKTGGGYEQYF. The CDR3 nucleotides are TGTGCCAGCAAAACGGGTGGAGGGTACGAGCAGTACTTC.

This clone was seen only once. The chain couples TRBV7-3 to TRBJ2-5; D perhaps matches TRBD1 (6 bases). V was shortened by 5 bases and J by 5 bases, with 15 bases between the two germline ends. Germline V gives CDR1 SGHTA, CDR2 FQGTGA. The length of the CDR3 is 14 residues. The CDR3 DNA is TGTGCCAGCAGCAGAGCAGGCAGGGGTGAGACCCAGTACTTC. Encoded protein: CASSRAGRGETQYF.

The V call is TRBV5-1, the J call TRBJ2-5; 12 nucleotides match TRBD2. Germline V gene lookup returns CDR1 SGHRS and CDR2 YFSETQ. With 5 bases clipped from V and 3 bases from J, the junction kept 2 bases outside the gene matches. The CDR3 length is 14 residues. Written as DNA, the CDR3 is TGCGCCAGCAGTACTAGCGGGAGGAAAGAGACCCAGTACTTC. This translates into CASSTSGRKETQYF.

Here the CDR3 reads CASSSLSTGTGGGYTF. In DNA, the CDR3 is TGTGCCAGCAGCTCTTTATCCACCGGGACAGGGGGAGGCTACACCTTC. This chain uses TRBV7-8 with TRBJ1-2; 11 nucleotides line up with TRBD1. The CDR3 totals 16 residues. Germline CDR1 and CDR2: SGHVS and FQNEAQ. V shed 4 bases, J shed 8 bases, and the junction held 12 bases outside the gene matches. The variable domain in full, with the rest retrieved from reference TRBV7-8 and TRBJ1-2, is GAGVSQSPRYKVAKRGQDVALRCDPISGHVSLFWYQQALGQGPEFLTYFQNEAQLDKSGLPSDRFFAERPEGSVSTLKIQRTQQEDSAVYLCASSSLSTGTGGGYTFGSGTRLTVV.

This clone showed up just a few times. The chain links TRBV2 to TRBJ1-5; the D is unclear. V lost 4 bases, J lost 3 bases, and 10 bases lay in between. This CDR3 contains 14 residues. Germline CDR1 reads SNHLY; CDR2 reads FYNNEI. CDR3: CASSVWQSNQPQHF. CDR3 DNA: TGTGCCAGCAGTGTGTGGCAGTCCAATCAGCCCCAGCATTTT.

This clone showed up just a few times. For the CDR3, the DNA is TGTGCCAGCAGTTTCTGGCTAGCGGGAGATGAGCAGTTCTTC. It specifies CASSFWLAGDEQFF. The chain couples TRBV27 to TRBJ2-1, with 10 bases matching TRBD2. Losses at the gene ends were 3 bases for V and 8 bases for J; bases not matched to a gene: 4. Germline V gene data show CDR1 as MNHEY and CDR2 as SMNVEV (reference sequence). CDR3 size: 14 residues.

This clone was seen a few times. CDR3 bases: TGCGCCAGCAGCTTGGCGGGACTAGCGGGACCCTATGAGCAGTTCTTC. As protein: CASSLAGLAGPYEQFF. This rearrangement joins TRBV5-1 to TRBJ2-1; the match to TRBD2 covers 13 bases. Germline assignment: CDR1 SGHRS and CDR2 YFSETQ. Germline trimming cut 0 bases from V and 8 bases from J; bases unmatched to any gene: 5. There are 16 residues in the CDR3. The variable domain in full, completed from reference TRBV5-1 and TRBJ2-1, reads KAGVTQTPRYLIKTRGQQVTLSCSPISGHRSVSWYQQTPGQGLQFLFEYFSETQRNKGNFPGRFSGRQFSNSRSEMNVSTLELGDSALYLCASSLAGLAGPYEQFFGPGTRLTVL.

This chain connects TRBV15 to TRBJ2-7; D is undetermined. Germline V gene sequence: CDR1 LNHNV, CDR2 YYDKDF (reference sequence). The CDR3 consists of 15 residues. V was shortened by 0 bases and J by 0 bases, with 9 bases between the two germline ends. CDR3 DNA: TGTGCCACCAGCAGAGACGCGCTTGCCTCCTACGAGCAGTACTTC. Translating gives CATSRDALASYEQYF.

The chain joins TRBV9 to TRBJ2-7; TRBD1 matches 7 bases. Trimming cost V 2 bases and J 2 bases; bases outside gene matches: 4. CDR3 length equals 14 residues. Germline CDR1 and CDR2: SGDLS and YYNGEE. The DNA for the CDR3 is TGTGCCAGCAGCGTCGGACAGGAGACCTACGAGCAGTACTTC. This codes for CASSVGQETYEQYF.

The chain carries TRBV6-5 and TRBJ2-5; possibly TRBD2 for D (6 bases). V was clipped by 2 bases and J by 4 bases, with 8 bases between them. CDR3 length: 13 amino acids. The germline gives CDR1 MNHEY, CDR2 SVGAGI. Here the CDR3 reads CASSYGGLETQYF. The DNA for the CDR3 is TGTGCCAGCAGTTACGGAGGGTTAGAGACCCAGTACTTC.

This clone occurred a few times. This sequence joins TRBV28 and TRBJ1-4; the D gene is possibly TRBD1 (5 bases). Per the germline V gene, CDR1 is MDHEN and CDR2 is SYDVKM. Deletions cut 3 bases from V and 8 bases from J, with 13 bases between. The CDR3 has 14 residues. This CDR3 reads CASSFTGVGEKLFF. In DNA form, the CDR3 reads TGTGCCAGCAGTTTCACAGGAGTAGGAGAAAAACTGTTTTTT.

This rearrangement joins TRBV6-5 to TRBJ2-6; 7 positions agree with TRBD1. V dropped 2 bases and J dropped 2; count of bases not matched to a gene: 0. Germline-derived CDR1 and CDR2 are MNHEY and SVGAGI. The CDR3 has 15 residues. The CDR3 DNA reads TGTGCCAGCAGTTACGACAGGGCTGGGGCCAACGTCCTGACTTTC. The encoded protein is CASSYDRAGANVLTF.

V is TRBV29-1 and J is TRBJ2-5; TRBD1 is a possible D gene (8 bases). The germline gives CDR1 SQVTM, CDR2 ANQGSEA. V lost 6 bases to trimming and J lost 3 bases, with 17 bases between them. CDR3 size: 14 residues. Here the CDR3 reads CSVHRGGREETQYF. As DNA, the CDR3 is TGCAGCGTCCACAGGGGGGGAAGAGAAGAGACCCAGTACTTC.